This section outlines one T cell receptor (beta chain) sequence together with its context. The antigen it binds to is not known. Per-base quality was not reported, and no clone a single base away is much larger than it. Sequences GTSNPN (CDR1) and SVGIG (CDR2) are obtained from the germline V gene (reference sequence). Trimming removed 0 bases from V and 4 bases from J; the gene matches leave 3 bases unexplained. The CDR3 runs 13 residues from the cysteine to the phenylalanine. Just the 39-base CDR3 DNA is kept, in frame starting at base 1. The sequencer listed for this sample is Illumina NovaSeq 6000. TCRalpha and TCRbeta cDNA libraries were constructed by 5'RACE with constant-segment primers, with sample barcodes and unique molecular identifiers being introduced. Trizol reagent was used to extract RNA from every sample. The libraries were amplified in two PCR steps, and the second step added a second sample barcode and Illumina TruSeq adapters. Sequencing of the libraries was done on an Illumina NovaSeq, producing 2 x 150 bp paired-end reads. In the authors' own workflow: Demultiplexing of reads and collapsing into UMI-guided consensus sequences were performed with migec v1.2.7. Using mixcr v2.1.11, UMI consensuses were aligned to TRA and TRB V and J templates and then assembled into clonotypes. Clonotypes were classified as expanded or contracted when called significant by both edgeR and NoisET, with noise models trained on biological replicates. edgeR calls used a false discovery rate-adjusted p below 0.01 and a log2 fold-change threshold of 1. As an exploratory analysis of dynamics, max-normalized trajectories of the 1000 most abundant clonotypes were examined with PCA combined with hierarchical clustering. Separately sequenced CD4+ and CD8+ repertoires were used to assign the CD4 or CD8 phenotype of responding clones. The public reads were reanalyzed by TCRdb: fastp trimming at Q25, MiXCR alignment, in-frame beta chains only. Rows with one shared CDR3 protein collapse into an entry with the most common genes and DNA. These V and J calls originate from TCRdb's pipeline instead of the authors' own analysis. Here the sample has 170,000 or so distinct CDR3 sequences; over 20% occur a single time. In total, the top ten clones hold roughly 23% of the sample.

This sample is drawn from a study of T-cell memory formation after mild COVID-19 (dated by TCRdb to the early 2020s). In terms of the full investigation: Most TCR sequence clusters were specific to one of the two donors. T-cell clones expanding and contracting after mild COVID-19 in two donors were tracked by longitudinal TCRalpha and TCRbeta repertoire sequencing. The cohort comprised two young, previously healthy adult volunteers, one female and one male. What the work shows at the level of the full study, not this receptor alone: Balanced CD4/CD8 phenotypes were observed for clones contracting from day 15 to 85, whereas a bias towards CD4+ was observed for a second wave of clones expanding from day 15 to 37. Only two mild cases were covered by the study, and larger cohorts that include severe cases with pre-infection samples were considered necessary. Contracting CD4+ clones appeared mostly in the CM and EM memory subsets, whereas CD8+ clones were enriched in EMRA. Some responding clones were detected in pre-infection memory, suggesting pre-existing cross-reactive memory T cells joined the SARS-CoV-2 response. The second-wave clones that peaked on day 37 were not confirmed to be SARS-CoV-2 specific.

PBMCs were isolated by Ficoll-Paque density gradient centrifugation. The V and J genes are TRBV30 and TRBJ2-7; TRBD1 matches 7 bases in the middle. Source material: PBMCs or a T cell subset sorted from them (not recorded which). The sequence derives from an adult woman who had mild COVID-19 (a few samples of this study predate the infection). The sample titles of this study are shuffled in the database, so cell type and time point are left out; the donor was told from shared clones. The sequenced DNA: TGTGCCTGGAGTGTCGGGACAGCTTACGAGCAGTACTTC. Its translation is CAWSVGTAYEQYF.